These 28 T cell receptor beta chains were sequenced from one sample in a study of somatic mutations in cytotoxic T cells in rheumatoid arthritis. Clones were read by immunoSEQ multiplex PCR, and TCRdb kept only the in-frame ones, dropping some. Of approximately 20,000 clones listed, approximately 83% were seen once; the top ten hold roughly 9.8%. The sequenced material came from CD8+ T cells sorted from blood. Source of these receptors: a man aged 18 to 30 with rheumatoid arthritis.

The chain uses TRBV4-2 and TRBJ1-1; the D gene is possibly TRBD1 (5 bases). Germline V gives CDR1 LGHNA, CDR2 YNFKEQ. Trimming removed 0 bases from V and 1 base from J, with 15 bases in between. This CDR3 contains 17 residues. The CDR3 nucleotides are TGTGCCAGCAGCCAAGATGACTTGGGGCAGGGGAACACTGAAGCTTTCTTT. Protein sequence: CASSQDDLGQGNTEAFF.

The chain uses TRBV11-2 and TRBJ1-1; D not resolved. This CDR3 is built from 15 residues. V was clipped by 2 bases and J by 0 bases, with 10 bases between them. The germline V gene has CDR1 SGHAT and CDR2 FQNNGV. In DNA form, the CDR3 reads TGTGCCAGCAGCTTATACTATGAGATGAACACTGAAGCTTTCTTT. This gives the protein CASSLYYEMNTEAFF. The full variable domain, completed using reference TRBV11-2 and TRBJ1-1, is EAGVAQSPRYKIIEKRQSVAFWCNPISGHATLYWYQQILGQGPKLLIQFQNNGVVDDSQLPKDRFSAERLKGVDSTLKIQPAKLEDSAVYLCASSLYYEMNTEAFFGQGTRLTVV.

The chain links TRBV4-1 to TRBJ1-1; unclear D gene. Germline CDR1 and CDR2: MGHRA and YSYEKL. The CDR3 has 14 amino acids. The V end lost 1 base, the J end lost 1 base, and 7 bases lay between the germline ends. The CDR3 sequence is CASSQVEGNTEAFF. The CDR3 bases are TGCGCCAGCAGCCAAGTGGAGGGGAACACTGAAGCTTTCTTT.

This chain links TRBV5-1 with TRBJ2-5; 8 bases map to TRBD1. V shed 4 bases and J 2 bases; nucleotides not matched to a gene: 4. Per the germline V gene, CDR1 is SGHRS and CDR2 is YFSETQ. The CDR3 spans 14 residues. CDR3 region: CASSGTGGQETQYF. DNA of the CDR3: TGCGCCAGCAGCGGCACAGGGGGACAAGAGACCCAGTACTTC.

The genes are TRBV4-1 and TRBJ1-1; D gene uncertain. Per the germline V gene, CDR1 is MGHRA and CDR2 is YSYEKL. The V gene lost 3 bases and the J gene lost 0 bases, with 8 bases spanning the gap. CDR3 size: 14 residues. The CDR3 coding sequence is TGCGCCAGCAGCCATGGCCCCTTGAACACTGAAGCTTTCTTT. Protein product: CASSHGPLNTEAFF.

V is TRBV28 and J is TRBJ2-7, with 7 bases lining up with TRBD1. In germline, CDR1 is MDHEN, CDR2 SYDVKM. With 7 bases clipped from V and 5 bases from J, the junction kept 11 bases outside the gene matches. This CDR3 has 14 amino acids. The CDR3 spells CASTTPQGDDEQYF. The CDR3 DNA is TGTGCCAGCACCACCCCGCAGGGGGACGACGAGCAGTACTTC.

The chain joins TRBV7-9 to TRBJ2-1; D unclear. The CDR3 contains 14 residues. Trimming removed 2 bases at V and 0 bases at J, with 5 bases between. Germline V gene sequence: CDR1 SEHNR, CDR2 FQNEAQ (reference sequence). The CDR3 sequence is CASSLNPSYNEQFF. CDR3 coding DNA: TGTGCCAGCAGCTTAAACCCCTCCTACAATGAGCAGTTCTTC.

The chain has TRBV27 and TRBJ1-5; D is uncertain. CDR3 length equals 13 residues. Germline V gene data show CDR1 as MNHEY and CDR2 as SMNVEV (reference sequence). The ends were cut back, 3 bases at V and 4 bases at J, with 7 bases in the middle. The CDR3 is CASSLFGNQPQHF. In DNA form, the CDR3 reads TGTGCCAGCAGTTTGTTCGGGAATCAGCCCCAGCATTTT.

This clone was counted a few times. The rearrangement links TRBV30 to TRBJ1-4, with TRBD1 identical over 9 bases. Germline V lookup: CDR1 GTSNPN, CDR2 SVGIG (reference sequence). The CDR3 loop spans 14 amino acids. V trimming: 2 bases; J trimming: 7 bases; junction bases outside the gene matches: 5. CDR3 sequence: CAWSRDRESEKLFF. The CDR3 DNA sequence: TGTGCCTGGAGTCGGGACAGGGAGTCTGAAAAACTGTTTTTT.

The gene calls are TRBV4-2 and TRBJ2-1; 11 bases map to TRBD2. The V and J ends lost 3 bases and 8 bases, in that order; junction bases with no gene match: 9. Looked up from germline, CDR1 is LGHNA and CDR2 is YNFKEQ. The CDR3 loop spans 16 amino acids. The CDR3 coding sequence is TGTGCCAGCAGCCAGATACTAGCGGGGGCTTTGGATGAGCAGTTCTTC. Translating gives CASSQILAGALDEQFF.

The V gene is TRBV4-1, the J gene TRBJ2-7, with TRBD1 matching over 10 bases. CDR1 is MGHRA and CDR2 is YSYEKL in the germline V gene. The ends lost 2 bases at V and 4 bases at J; junction bases unmatched: 5. The CDR3 contains 15 residues. The CDR3 coding sequence is TGCGCCAGCAGCCAACACATGGGACAGGGGTACGAGCAGTACTTC. As protein: CASSQHMGQGYEQYF.

This clone was seen only a few times. The V call is TRBV30, the J call TRBJ1-1, with 7 bases lining up with TRBD1. The CDR3 has 13 residues. V lost 4 bases to trimming and J lost 11 bases; unmatched junction nucleotides: 13. Per the germline V gene, CDR1 is GTSNPN and CDR2 is SVGIG (reference sequence). The CDR3 DNA follows: TGTGCCTGGACCCGGACAGGCCGTGATTTTGCTTTCTTT. It codes for CAWTRTGRDFAFF.

V usage is TRBV12-5 and J usage is TRBJ1-2; D is undetermined. Germline CDR1 is LGHNT and CDR2 is FRNRAP. The CDR3 covers 19 residues. Trimming shortened V by 2 bases and J by 8 bases, and 30 bases separated the two germline ends. The CDR3 loop is CASGLTYWRWPGSLYGYTF. DNA for the CDR3: TGTGCTAGTGGTTTGACCTATTGGAGGTGGCCCGGATCCCTATACGGCTACACCTTC.

The count of this clone is one. The rearrangement links TRBV9 to TRBJ2-7; D is tentatively TRBD1 or TRBD2 (6 bases each). Per the germline V gene, CDR1 is SGDLS and CDR2 is YYNGEE. The CDR3 consists of 15 residues. V was pared by 0 bases and J by 3 bases, with 13 bases between. This CDR3 is CASSVAGGGGYEQYF. CDR3 nucleotides: TGTGCCAGCAGCGTAGCTGGAGGGGGAGGCTACGAGCAGTACTTC.

The V call is TRBV5-6, the J call TRBJ2-1; D gene uncertain. CDR1 SGHDT and CDR2 YYEEEE come from the germline V gene. The CDR3 is 13 amino acids. Trimming left V 0 bases short and J 7 bases short, with 8 bases between. CDR3 residues: CASSLDMRNEQFF. Here the CDR3 DNA reads TGTGCCAGCAGCTTGGATATGCGGAATGAGCAGTTCTTC.

This chain uses TRBV13 with TRBJ2-1; no clear D gene. The CDR3 extends over 15 amino acids. The V and J ends lost 5 bases and 6 bases respectively, with 17 bases between them. Germline V gene data show CDR1 as PRHDT and CDR2 as FYEKMQ (reference sequence). CDR3 in amino acids: CASSILSTPFNEQFF. The CDR3 DNA follows: TGTGCCAGCAGCATCCTCTCTACCCCCTTCAATGAGCAGTTCTTC.

The genes are TRBV15 and TRBJ2-3; tentative D call: TRBD2 (6 bases). The CDR3 has 15 residues. Germline V lookup: CDR1 LNHNV, CDR2 YYDKDF (reference sequence). With 5 bases removed from V and 0 bases from J, the gap between germline ends came to 12 bases. The CDR3, as DNA: TGTGCCACCAGCGGAGGCGGGACTAGCACAGATACGCAGTATTTT. This encodes CATSGGGTSTDTQYF.

V and J are TRBV28 and TRBJ1-1, with a possible D match to TRBD1 (5 bases). CDR1 and CDR2 (germline): MDHEN, SYDVKM. Between the trimmed V and J ends, which lost 7 bases and 8 bases, there was a span of 17 bases. The CDR3 consists of 13 residues. In DNA, the CDR3 is TGTGCCAGCAACCCAATTGGGGCGAGAGAAGCTTTCTTT. This gives the protein CASNPIGAREAFF. The full variable domain, rest sourced from reference TRBV28 and TRBJ1-1, is DVKVTQSSRYLVKRTGEKVFLECVQDMDHENMFWYRQDPGLGLRLIYFSYDVKMKEKGDIPEGYSVSREKKERFSLILESASTNQTSMYLCASNPIGAREAFFGQGTRLTVV.

The chain joins TRBV15 to TRBJ2-7, with 8 bases fitting TRBD1. The V gene's germline CDR1 is LNHNV and CDR2 YYDKDF (reference sequence). CDR3 length: 13 amino acids. V shed 4 bases and J 3 bases; nucleotides not matched to a gene: 2. The CDR3 loop is CATSTDRGYEQYF. The CDR3 bases are TGTGCCACCAGCACCGACAGGGGCTACGAGCAGTACTTC.

The chain joins TRBV19 to TRBJ2-1; 7 bases agree with TRBD1. Germline V gene data show CDR1 as LNHDA and CDR2 as SQIVND (reference sequence). There are 16 residues in the CDR3. V was pared by 4 bases and J by 3 bases, with 9 bases of the junction left unmatched. The CDR3 is CASSTGQDPLYNEQFF. The CDR3 bases are TGTGCCAGTAGTACAGGACAGGATCCCCTCTACAATGAGCAGTTCTTC.

The chain combines TRBV4-1 with TRBJ1-5, with 7 bases fitting TRBD1. Germline lookup yields CDR1 MGHRA and CDR2 YSYEKL. CDR3 size: 17 residues. The ends lost 0 bases at V and 3 bases at J; junction bases unmatched: 8. The CDR3 sequence is CASSQDYRDSLNQPQHF. CDR3 bases: TGCGCCAGCAGCCAAGATTATAGGGACAGCCTCAATCAGCCCCAGCATTTT.

The gene calls are TRBV19 and TRBJ1-1; D gene uncertain. V dropped 7 bases and J dropped 1 base, with 7 bases sitting between them. Germline-derived CDR1 and CDR2 are LNHDA and SQIVND (reference sequence). This CDR3 comprises 12 residues. In DNA, the CDR3 is TGTGCCAGTATATGGGGGAACACTGAAGCTTTCTTT. Translating gives CASIWGNTEAFF.

V is TRBV28 and J is TRBJ1-2; TRBD1 is a possible D gene (6 bases). This CDR3 has 16 residues. Looked up from germline, CDR1 is MDHEN and CDR2 is SYDVKM. The germline V and J ends were trimmed by 1 base and 2 bases, with 14 bases remaining between them. CDR3 coding DNA: TGTGCCAGCAGTTTATCGGGGTGGGGGGCAAACTATGGCTACACCTTC. Protein product: CASSLSGWGANYGYTF.

This clone was seen only a few times. The chain combines TRBV9 with TRBJ1-5; 8 bases line up with TRBD1. CDR3 size: 14 residues. The ends lost 4 bases at V and 7 bases at J; junction bases unmatched: 7. Germline-derived CDR1 and CDR2 are SGDLS and YYNGEE. CDR3 in amino acids: CASSFLDRAQPQHF. The DNA of the CDR3 is TGTGCCAGCAGCTTTTTGGACAGGGCCCAGCCCCAGCATTTT. Looking up the rest from reference TRBV9 and TRBJ1-5 gives the full variable domain: DSGVTQTPKHLITATGQRVTLRCSPRSGDLSVYWYQQSLDQGLQFLIQYYNGEERAKGNILERFSAQQFPDLHSELNLSSLELGDSALYFCASSFLDRAQPQHFGDGTRLSIL.

This clone has only one observation. The chain recombines TRBV7-2 with TRBJ2-7; 10 bases line up with TRBD1. The CDR3 has 16 amino acids. The germline V gene has CDR1 SGHTA and CDR2 FQGNSA. Trimming at V came to 2 bases and at J to 1 base, leaving 5 bases not matched to a gene. This CDR3 reads CASSLMGQGPSYEQYF. The DNA for the CDR3 is TGTGCCAGCAGCTTAATGGGACAGGGGCCTTCCTACGAGCAGTACTTC.

This clone was detected once. The chain couples TRBV7-3 to TRBJ1-2; D is perhaps TRBD1 (5 bases). V was cut by 3 bases and J by 4 bases, with 9 bases left in between. Germline V gene lookup returns CDR1 SGHTA and CDR2 FQGTGA. The CDR3 is made up of 13 amino acids. The CDR3 loop is CASSLGGSYGYTF. The DNA of the CDR3 is TGTGCCAGCAGCTTGGGGGGGAGCTATGGCTACACCTTC.

The chain recombines TRBV28 with TRBJ1-1; TRBD1 agrees at 7 bases. V was pared by 6 bases and J by 4 bases, with 8 bases of the junction left unmatched. CDR1 MDHEN and CDR2 SYDVKM come from the germline V gene. The CDR3 is made up of 14 amino acids. The CDR3 sequence: CASRTQGYVTEAFF. The CDR3 nucleotides are TGTGCCAGCAGGACACAGGGGTATGTCACTGAAGCTTTCTTT. Based on the CDR3 plus reference TRBV28 and TRBJ1-1, the full variable domain is DVKVTQSSRYLVKRTGEKVFLECVQDMDHENMFWYRQDPGLGLRLIYFSYDVKMKEKGDIPEGYSVSREKKERFSLILESASTNQTSMYLCASRTQGYVTEAFFGQGTRLTVV.

This clone has a handful of counts. The chain couples TRBV9 to TRBJ1-2; possibly TRBD1 for D (5 bases). Trimming stripped 4 bases from V and 4 bases from J, with 14 bases between. Germline CDR1 SGDLS, CDR2 YYNGEE. This CDR3 has 14 amino acids. The CDR3 region is CASSPGTPFYGYTF. CDR3 DNA: TGTGCCAGCAGCCCAGGGACCCCCTTCTATGGCTACACCTTC.